The 32 T cell receptor beta chains given below trace back to one sample, sequenced in a study of blood T cell repertoires in COVID-19. Using immunoSEQ multiplex PCR, the repertoire was profiled, and TCRdb retains in-frame clones only, with some absent. Among 250,000 or so clones, 75% to 95% were seen once, and the ten largest hold 2.8%. The sequenced material came from PBMCs or T cells enriched from blood (not recorded which). The receptors were gathered from a man aged 40-49 years who had been exposed to COVID-19.

This clone appeared a single time. The chain carries TRBV28 and TRBJ2-3, with 10 bases aligning to TRBD2. Trimming took 5 bases from V and 1 from J; bases not matched to a gene: 6. The CDR3 contains 16 residues. Germline V lookup: CDR1 MDHEN, CDR2 SYDVKM. The CDR3 sequence: CASSDPGTSGTDTQYF. In DNA, the CDR3 is TGTGCCAGCAGTGACCCAGGGACTAGCGGCACAGATACGCAGTATTTT.

The chain combines TRBV6-1 with TRBJ2-7; weak D call: TRBD1 (5 bases). Germline-derived CDR1 and CDR2 are MNHNS and SASEGT. Trimming took off 0 bases at V and 0 bases at J, with 12 bases between the two ends. The CDR3 is 16 residues long. The CDR3 nucleotides are TGTGCCAGCAGTGAAGCGCTATCAGGGTCCTCCTACGAGCAGTACTTC. Translating gives CASSEALSGSSYEQYF.

The rearrangement joins TRBV2 to TRBJ1-2; D is undetermined. Germline V gene sequence: CDR1 SNHLY, CDR2 FYNNEI. V lost 6 bases and J 4 bases, leaving 9 bases between the germline ends. The CDR3 is 12 amino acids. The CDR3 DNA is TGTGCCAGCAGCGCGCAACTCTATGGCTACACCTTC. Amino acids: CASSAQLYGYTF.

The chain joins TRBV28 to TRBJ1-5; D call uncertain. Germline CDR1 and CDR2: MDHEN and SYDVKM. The CDR3 totals 18 residues. V was shortened by 4 bases and J by 2 bases, with 21 bases between the two germline ends. The CDR3 here is CASSYPRGSAFGNQPQHF. The CDR3, as DNA: TGTGCCAGCAGTTACCCCCGGGGATCAGCCTTCGGCAATCAGCCCCAGCATTTT.

This rearrangement joins TRBV19 to TRBJ2-3, with 11 bases lining up with TRBD2. The CDR3 has 13 residues. J gave up 3 bases and V 8 bases, and 1 base lay outside the gene matches. Germline values: CDR1 LNHDA, CDR2 SQIVND (reference sequence). CDR3 in amino acids: CASASGRTDTQYF. The CDR3 DNA is TGTGCCAGTGCTAGCGGGAGGACAGATACGCAGTATTTT.

The gene calls are TRBV19 and TRBJ1-6; D gene ambiguous. This CDR3 is built from 16 residues. CDR1 is LNHDA, CDR2 SQIVND, per germline (reference sequence). V was clipped by 3 bases and J by 0 bases, with 9 bases between them. The CDR3 region has the DNA TGTGCCAGTAGTATGGGCGGGAGCTCCTATAATTCACCCCTCCACTTT. This codes for CASSMGGSSYNSPLHF.

This clone occurred once. This chain uses TRBV19 with TRBJ2-7; D perhaps matches TRBD2 (6 bases). V lost 7 bases to trimming and J lost 2 bases, with 9 bases between them. The CDR3 is made up of 12 amino acids. Germline V gives CDR1 LNHDA, CDR2 SQIVND (reference sequence). CDR3 bases: TGTGCCAGTATGGGGGGTCCCTACGAGCAGTACTTC. Translating it yields CASMGGPYEQYF.

The chain recombines TRBV6-5 with TRBJ1-1; D uncertain. The CDR3 runs to 13 residues. Deletions cut 1 base from V and 1 base from J, with 4 bases between. Per the germline V gene, CDR1 is MNHEY and CDR2 is SVGAGI. The CDR3 nucleotides read TGTGCCAGCAGTTACTTCAGGAACACTGAAGCTTTCTTT. The encoded protein is CASSYFRNTEAFF.

The chain carries TRBV7-2 and TRBJ2-2, with D maybe TRBD2 (6 bases). V lost 0 bases and J lost 7, with 15 bases in between. Germline V CDR1 and CDR2: SGHTA, FQGNSA. The CDR3 spans 16 residues. The CDR3 loop is CASSLAVTSVVGELFF. The CDR3 DNA sequence: TGTGCCAGCAGCTTAGCAGTGACTAGTGTCGTCGGGGAGCTGTTTTTT.

The rearrangement links TRBV27 to TRBJ2-2; D may be TRBD2 (5 bases). The CDR3 sequence is 16 residues long. Trimming took 8 bases from V and 2 from J, leaving 18 bases between them. Germline V gene sequence: CDR1 MNHEY, CDR2 SMNVEV (reference sequence). Here the CDR3 reads CASQELLGANTGELFF. CDR3 DNA sequence: TGTGCCAGCCAAGAATTACTAGGTGCAAACACCGGGGAGCTGTTTTTT.

The rearrangement joins TRBV5-1 to TRBJ2-2; TRBD1 agrees at 7 bases. Per germline, CDR1 SGHRS and CDR2 YFSETQ. The CDR3 totals 13 residues. V shed 5 bases, J shed 4 bases, and the junction held 2 bases outside the gene matches. The CDR3 DNA follows: TGCGCCAGCAGGACAGGGCCCACCGGGGAGCTGTTTTTT. Residues: CASRTGPTGELFF.

This chain joins TRBV6-5 and TRBJ2-1; 9 positions agree with TRBD1. The CDR3 runs to 16 residues. With 0 bases clipped from V and 10 bases from J, the junction kept 10 bases outside the gene matches. Germline V gene data show CDR1 as MNHEY and CDR2 as SVGAGI. For the CDR3, the DNA is TGTGCCAGCAGTTACTCGAGGGACAGGGTAAATACGGAGCAGTTCTTC. Translated: CASSYSRDRVNTEQFF.

The chain joins TRBV4-1 to TRBJ1-1; D not certain. Germline CDR1 MGHRA, CDR2 YSYEKL. V lost 1 base and J lost 0, with 6 bases in between. The CDR3 has 14 residues. CDR3 nucleotide sequence: TGCGCCAGCAGCCAAGGACACTTGAACACTGAAGCTTTCTTT. Translating it yields CASSQGHLNTEAFF.

The chain couples TRBV7-2 to TRBJ2-7; D is ambiguous. The CDR3 is 14 amino acids. Germline CDR1 is SGHTA and CDR2 is FQGNSA. With 1 base removed from V and 4 bases from J, the gap between germline ends came to 11 bases. CDR3 in DNA: TGTGCCAGCAGCTTAGGTAGCATAGTTTACGAGCAGTACTTC. The encoded protein is CASSLGSIVYEQYF. Full variable domain (outside the CDR3, taken from reference TRBV7-2 and TRBJ2-7): GAGVSQSPSNKVTEKGKDVELRCDPISGHTALYWYRQSLGQGLEFLIYFQGNSAPDKSGLPSDRFSAERTGGSVSTLTIQRTQQEDSAVYLCASSLGSIVYEQYFGPGTRLTVT.

The chain links TRBV27 to TRBJ2-2; D is uncertain. Germline V gene data show CDR1 as MNHEY and CDR2 as SMNVEV (reference sequence). V lost 2 bases, J lost 0 bases, and 7 bases lay in between. The CDR3 is 15 amino acids. This CDR3 reads CASSLTTSNTGELFF. Here the CDR3 DNA reads TGTGCCAGCAGTTTAACTACATCGAACACCGGGGAGCTGTTTTTT.

This chain uses TRBV11-1 with TRBJ2-5; 10 bases match TRBD1. The CDR3 totals 14 residues. Germline CDR1 and CDR2: SGHAT and FQDESV (reference sequence). J gave up 3 bases and V 6 bases, and 4 bases lay outside the gene matches. CDR3 DNA: TGTGCCAGCAGGACCGGGACAGGGGAAGAGACCCAGTACTTC. Residues: CASRTGTGEETQYF.

This chain connects TRBV19 to TRBJ2-5; 16 bases line up with TRBD2. The CDR3 runs 18 residues. Per the germline V gene, CDR1 is LNHDA and CDR2 is SQIVND (reference sequence). J lost 1 base, V lost 4 bases, and 6 bases had no gene match. The CDR3, as DNA: TGTGCCAGTAGTAGGGGACTAGCGGGAGGGACCCTCCAAGAGACCCAGTACTTC. Amino acids: CASSRGLAGGTLQETQYF.

The J gene is TRBJ2-7, the V gene TRBV24-1, with D perhaps matching TRBD1 (6 bases). The germline CDR1 and CDR2 sequences are KGHDR and SFDVKD. The V and J ends lost 3 bases and 0 bases respectively, with 29 bases between them. The CDR3 length is 21 residues. The CDR3 protein is CATSDPTRYRVRVPSSYEQYF. The CDR3 DNA reads as TGTGCCACCAGTGATCCTACCAGGTACAGGGTGAGGGTTCCCAGCTCCTACGAGCAGTACTTC.

The V and J genes are TRBV30 and TRBJ1-5, with D perhaps TRBD1 (6 bases). The length of the CDR3 is 16 residues. Per the germline V gene, CDR1 is GTSNPN and CDR2 is SVGIG (reference sequence). Between the trimmed V and J ends, which lost 2 bases and 0 bases, there was a span of 14 bases. CDR3 DNA sequence: TGTGCCTGGAGTCCCGGGACATTTTATAGCAATCAGCCCCAGCATTTT. Translating it yields CAWSPGTFYSNQPQHF.

This chain links TRBV18 with TRBJ1-1, with D uncertain. Trimming shortened V by 2 bases and J by 1 base, and 14 bases separated the two germline ends. In germline, CDR1 is KGHSH, CDR2 LQKENI. The CDR3 consists of 16 residues. CDR3 sequence reads: CASSPNSQVTNTEAFF. DNA for the CDR3: TGTGCCAGCTCACCAAATTCCCAGGTCACGAACACTGAAGCTTTCTTT.

V usage is TRBV24-1 and J usage is TRBJ2-2; no clear D gene. Trimming removed 5 bases at V and 0 bases at J, with 12 bases between. The V gene's germline CDR1 is KGHDR and CDR2 SFDVKD. This CDR3 is 16 amino acids long. The CDR3 here is CATSVQRTSNTGELFF. CDR3 in DNA: TGTGCCACCAGTGTCCAGCGAACTTCGAACACCGGGGAGCTGTTTTTT.

The J gene is TRBJ2-1, the V gene TRBV9, with 9 bases identical to TRBD2. V was pared by 3 bases and J by 0 bases, with 10 bases of the junction left unmatched. The germline V gene has CDR1 SGDLS and CDR2 YYNGEE. The CDR3 length is 18 residues. The CDR3 here is CASSALSGRDSSYNEQFF. The DNA of the CDR3 is TGTGCCAGCAGCGCCCTTAGCGGGAGAGATAGCTCCTACAATGAGCAGTTCTTC.

The chain uses TRBV7-9 and TRBJ2-1, with D tentatively TRBD2 (5 bases). Germline CDR1 reads SEHNR; CDR2 reads FQNEAQ (reference sequence). With 3 bases removed from V and 7 bases from J, the gap between germline ends came to 13 bases. The CDR3 spans 14 residues. DNA of the CDR3: TGTGCCAGCAGCTTCGGATCTAGCATGAATGAGCAGTTCTTC. Translated: CASSFGSSMNEQFF.

J is TRBJ1-2 and V is TRBV6-5; maybe TRBD1 (5 bases). This CDR3 comprises 12 residues. CDR1 and CDR2 from the germline V gene are MNHEY and SVGAGI. V was shortened by 7 bases and J by 4 bases, with 10 bases between the two germline ends. CDR3 DNA sequence: TGTGCCAGCACTACCGGGGGCTATGGCTACACCTTC. Translating it yields CASTTGGYGYTF.

The J gene is TRBJ2-1, the V gene TRBV13; TRBD1 might be the D (6 bases). The CDR3 consists of 16 residues. Germline V gene data show CDR1 as PRHDT and CDR2 as FYEKMQ (reference sequence). The V end was cut by 3 bases, the J end by 4 bases, with 16 bases between. Here the CDR3 reads CASSFPTSQGYNEQFF. CDR3 in DNA: TGTGCCAGCAGCTTCCCTACGTCACAGGGATACAATGAGCAGTTCTTC.

The chain is built from TRBV5-1 and TRBJ1-1, with D uncertain. The CDR3 contains 13 residues. Trimming left V 7 bases short and J 0 bases short, with 10 bases between. CDR1 and CDR2 from the germline V gene are SGHRS and YFSETQ. The CDR3: CASYVAVNTEAFF. For the CDR3, the DNA is TGCGCCAGCTACGTGGCGGTGAACACTGAAGCTTTCTTT. Full variable domain (outside the CDR3, taken from reference TRBV5-1 and TRBJ1-1): KAGVTQTPRYLIKTRGQQVTLSCSPISGHRSVSWYQQTPGQGLQFLFEYFSETQRNKGNFPGRFSGRQFSNSRSEMNVSTLELGDSALYLCASYVAVNTEAFFGQGTRLTVV.

V gene TRBV19 combines with J gene TRBJ1-2, with 7 positions matching TRBD1. Looked up from germline, CDR1 is LNHDA and CDR2 is SQIVND (reference sequence). J gave up 8 bases and V 3 bases, and 6 bases lay outside the gene matches. The CDR3 extends over 13 amino acids. The CDR3 DNA sequence: TGTGCCAGTAGTATGCGTACAGGGGTAGGCTACACCTTC. Translating it yields CASSMRTGVGYTF. The complete variable domain, with remaining parts taken from reference TRBV19 and TRBJ1-2, reads DGGITQSPKYLFRKEGQNVTLSCEQNLNHDAMYWYRQDPGQGLRLIYYSQIVNDFQKGDIAEGYSVSREKKESFPLTVTSAQKNPTAFYLCASSMRTGVGYTFGSGTRLTVV.

With regard to this clone: Different DNA sequences within this sample yield the same CDR3. This chain links TRBV19 with TRBJ2-7; perhaps TRBD2 as D (6 bases). The CDR3 loop spans 11 amino acids. With 3 bases removed from V and 7 bases from J, the gap between germline ends came to 7 bases. Germline values: CDR1 LNHDA, CDR2 SQIVND (reference sequence). In DNA form, the CDR3 reads TGTGCCAGTAGTATCGGGGGTGAGCAGTACTTC. It is translated as CASSIGGEQYF.

The rearrangement links TRBV18 to TRBJ2-1; possibly TRBD1 for D (5 bases). The V end lost 2 bases, the J end lost 6 bases, and 11 bases lay between the germline ends. The CDR3 consists of 14 residues. Germline V gives CDR1 KGHSH, CDR2 LQKENI. CDR3 nucleotides: TGTGCCAGCTCACCAGGGATGCAGGGCAATGAGCAGTTCTTC. It yields the protein CASSPGMQGNEQFF.

The V call is TRBV6-5, the J call TRBJ1-3, with 7 nucleotides matching TRBD1. The CDR3 extends over 15 amino acids. Losses at the gene ends were 2 bases for V and 2 bases for J; bases not matched to a gene: 3. The V gene's germline CDR1 is MNHEY and CDR2 SVGAGI. The CDR3 nucleotides read TGTGCCAGCAGTTACCGGACAGGCACTGGAAACACCATATATTTT. It is translated as CASSYRTGTGNTIYF.

J is TRBJ2-7 and V is TRBV10-3; a weak D match, TRBD1 (6 bases). Germline assignment: CDR1 ENHRY and CDR2 SYGVKD. Trimming stripped 11 bases from V and 3 bases from J, with 23 bases between. The CDR3 runs 15 residues. CDR3 in DNA: TGTGCCTCTGCGATGGGAGCCCGGGACAACTACGAGCAGTACTTC. This translates into CASAMGARDNYEQYF.

The chain couples TRBV30 to TRBJ1-4, with 7 positions matching TRBD1. J lost 9 bases, V lost 2 bases, and 6 bases had no gene match. The CDR3 totals 13 residues. Germline assignment: CDR1 GTSNPN and CDR2 SVGIG (reference sequence). The DNA of the CDR3 is TGTGCCTGGAGTCTCGACAGGGCCCAAAAACTGTTTTTT. Protein product: CAWSLDRAQKLFF.